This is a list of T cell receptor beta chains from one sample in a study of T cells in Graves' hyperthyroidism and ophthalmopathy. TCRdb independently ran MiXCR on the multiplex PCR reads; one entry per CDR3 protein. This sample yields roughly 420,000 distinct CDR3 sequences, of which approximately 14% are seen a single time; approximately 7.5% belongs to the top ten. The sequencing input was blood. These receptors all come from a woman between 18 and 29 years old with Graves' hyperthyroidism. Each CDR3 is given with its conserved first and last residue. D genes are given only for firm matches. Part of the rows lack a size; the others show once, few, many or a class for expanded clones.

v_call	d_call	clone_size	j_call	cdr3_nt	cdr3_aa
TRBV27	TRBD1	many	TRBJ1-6	TGTGCCAGCAGTTTATCTCAGGGGGCGAATTCACCCCTCCACTTT	CASSLSQGANSPLHF
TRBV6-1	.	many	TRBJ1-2	TGTGCCAGCAAAGGGGCTAGCTATGGCTACACCTTC	CASKGASYGYTF
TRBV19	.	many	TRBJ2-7	TGTGCCAGTAGTATAGTGGCGATGTCGGGAGTCGCTTACGAGCAGTACTTC	CASSIVAMSGVAYEQYF
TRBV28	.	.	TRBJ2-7	TGTGCCACCTTGATCGGAGGGTCCTACGAGCAGTACTTC	CATLIGGSYEQYF
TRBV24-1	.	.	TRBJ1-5	TGTGCCACCAGTGATTTCGGGTCGAACGAGCCCCAGCATTTT	CATSDFGSNEPQHF
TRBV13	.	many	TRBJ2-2	TGTGCCAGCAGGAGGGAAACCGGGGAGCTGTTTTTT	CASRRETGELFF
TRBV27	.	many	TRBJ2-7	TGTGCCAGCAGACCCGCTGACAGCTACGAGCAGTACTTC	CASRPADSYEQYF
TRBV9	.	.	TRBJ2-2	TGTGCCAGCAGCGTAGACAGGGCGGGCGACACCGGGGAGCTGTTTTTT	CASSVDRAGDTGELFF
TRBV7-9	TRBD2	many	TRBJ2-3	TGTGCCAGCAGCTTGGGGACTAGCGGGTACACAGATACGCAGTATTTT	CASSLGTSGYTDTQYF
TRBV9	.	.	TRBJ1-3	TGTGCCAGCAGCGCGAAGTACGGGGGCTCGGGAAACACCATATATTTT	CASSAKYGGSGNTIYF
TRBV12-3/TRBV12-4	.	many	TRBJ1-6	TGTGCCAGCAGTTTACTTTTCGGAGGGGCGGGGAACTCACCCCTCCACTTT	CASSLLFGGAGNSPLHF
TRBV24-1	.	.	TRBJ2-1	TGTGCCACCAGCAAGCACCCACAGGGTCGGGATGAGCAGTTCTTC	CATSKHPQGRDEQFF
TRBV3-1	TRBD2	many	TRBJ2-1	TGTGCCAGCAGCCAGCTAGCGGGAGTTGCCAATGAGCAGTTCTTC	CASSQLAGVANEQFF
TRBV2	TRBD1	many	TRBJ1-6	TGTGCCAGCACGGCGGACAGGGGAACCTATAATTCACCCCTCCACTTT	CASTADRGTYNSPLHF
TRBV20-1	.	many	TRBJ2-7	TGCAGTGCTAGAGACACCGGGAGTATCTACGAGCAGTACTTC	CSARDTGSIYEQYF
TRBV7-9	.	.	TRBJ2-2	TGTGCCAGCAGTCCGAGGGGCGTTGGGCGAGGCGGGGAGCTGTTTTTT	CASSPRGVGRGGELFF
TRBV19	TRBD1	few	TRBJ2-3	TGTGCCAGTAGTATAGGACAGGGCCTCACAGATACGCAGTATTTT	CASSIGQGLTDTQYF
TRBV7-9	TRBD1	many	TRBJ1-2	TGTGCCAGCAGCCAAGGTACAGGGGCTAACTATGGCTACACCTTC	CASSQGTGANYGYTF
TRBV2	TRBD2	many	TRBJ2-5	TGTGCCAGCAGTCGGACTAGCGGGGAAAAGACCCAGTACTTC	CASSRTSGEKTQYF
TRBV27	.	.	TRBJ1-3	TGTGCCAGCAGCCGTTGGGGCAGCTACTCTGGAAACACCATATATTTT	CASSRWGSYSGNTIYF
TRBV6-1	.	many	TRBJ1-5	TGTGCCAGCATTCCAAAGGGAGGGCGGCAGCCCCAGCATTTT	CASIPKGGRQPQHF
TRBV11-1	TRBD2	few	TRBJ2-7	TGTGCCAGCAGCTTAAGGACTAGCGGGGGCCACCCCTACGAGCAGTACTTC	CASSLRTSGGHPYEQYF
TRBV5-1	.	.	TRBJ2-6	TGCGCCAGCAGCTTGGTGCCAACTCCTGGGGCCAACGTCCTGACTTTC	CASSLVPTPGANVLTF
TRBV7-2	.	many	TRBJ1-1	TGTGCCAGCAGCTTGACAGGATTGAACACTGAAGCTTTCTTT	CASSLTGLNTEAFF
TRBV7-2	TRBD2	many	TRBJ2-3	TGTGCCAGCAGCCCATCGGGACTAGCGGGAGTAGATACGCAGTATTTT	CASSPSGLAGVDTQYF
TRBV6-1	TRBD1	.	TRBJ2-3	TGTGCCAGCAGACAGGGGTCCGATACGCAGTATTTT	CASRQGSDTQYF
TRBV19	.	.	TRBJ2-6	TGTGCCAGTAGTCCCAGGTTTCTCTCTGGGGCCAACGTCCTGACTTTC	CASSPRFLSGANVLTF
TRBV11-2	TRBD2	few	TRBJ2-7	TGTGCCAGCAGCCCCCGGACTAGCGGCGAGCAGTACTTC	CASSPRTSGEQYF
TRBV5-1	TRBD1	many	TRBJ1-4	TGCGCCAGCAGCTATGGGGAGGACAGGGATAATGAAAAACTGTTTTTT	CASSYGEDRDNEKLFF
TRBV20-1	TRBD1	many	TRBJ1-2	TGCAGTGCTAGGACAGGGAAATTAGGAGGCTACACCTTC	CSARTGKLGGYTF
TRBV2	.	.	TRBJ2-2	TGTGCCAGCAGTTTAGCGGTCTGGCAGGGTAATCGGGTGATCACCGGGGAGCTGTTTTTT	CASSLAVWQGNRVITGELFF
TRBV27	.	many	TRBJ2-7	TGTGCCAGCAGTTTAATAAGGGAGTCCTACGAGCAGTACTTC	CASSLIRESYEQYF
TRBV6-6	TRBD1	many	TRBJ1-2	TGTGCCAGCAGTTACCTCCCGGGACAGGGCGGCTATGGCTACACCTTC	CASSYLPGQGGYGYTF
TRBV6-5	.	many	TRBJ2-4	TGTGCCAGCAGTTACTCGTATGGTCCGCCCAAAAACATTCAGTACTTC	CASSYSYGPPKNIQYF
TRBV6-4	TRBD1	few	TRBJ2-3	TGTGCCAGCAGTGAACCGTCCCGGGACAGGGAAGGTGGGGCGAGAGCGCAGTATTTT	CASSEPSRDREGGARAQYF
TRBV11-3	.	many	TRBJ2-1	TGTGCCAGCAGCTTAGGGGAGGGGGGGCTCCGGAATGAGCAGTTCTTC	CASSLGEGGLRNEQFF
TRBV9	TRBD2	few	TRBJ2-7	TGTGCCAGCAGCGTAGCTGGGGGGGACTACGAGCAGTACTTC	CASSVAGGDYEQYF
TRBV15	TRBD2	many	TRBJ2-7	TGTGCCACCAGCAGCCTGACTAGCGGCCTTTCCTACGAGCAGTACTTC	CATSSLTSGLSYEQYF
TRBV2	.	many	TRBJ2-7	TGTGCCAGCAGGGCCCTTGTGGGGGAGTGGAGCGAGCAGTACTTC	CASRALVGEWSEQYF
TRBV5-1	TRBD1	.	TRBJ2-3	TGCGCCAGCAGCTTGACAGGGGAGGATACGCAGTATTTT	CASSLTGEDTQYF